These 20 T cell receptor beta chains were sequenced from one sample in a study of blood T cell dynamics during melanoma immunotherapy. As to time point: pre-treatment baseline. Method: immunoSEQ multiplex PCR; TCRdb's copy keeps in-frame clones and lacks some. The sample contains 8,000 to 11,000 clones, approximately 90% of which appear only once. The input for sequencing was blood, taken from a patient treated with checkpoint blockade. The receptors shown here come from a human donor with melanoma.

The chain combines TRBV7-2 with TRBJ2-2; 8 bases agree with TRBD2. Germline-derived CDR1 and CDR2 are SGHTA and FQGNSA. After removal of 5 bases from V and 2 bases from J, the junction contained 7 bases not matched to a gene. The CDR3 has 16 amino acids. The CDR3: CASSRPGGANTGELFF. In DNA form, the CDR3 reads TGTGCCAGCAGCCGACCGGGGGGGGCAAACACCGGGGAGCTGTTTTTT. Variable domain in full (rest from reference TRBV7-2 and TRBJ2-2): GAGVSQSPSNKVTEKGKDVELRCDPISGHTALYWYRQSLGQGLEFLIYFQGNSAPDKSGLPSDRFSAERTGGSVSTLTIQRTQQEDSAVYLCASSRPGGANTGELFFGEGSRLTVL.

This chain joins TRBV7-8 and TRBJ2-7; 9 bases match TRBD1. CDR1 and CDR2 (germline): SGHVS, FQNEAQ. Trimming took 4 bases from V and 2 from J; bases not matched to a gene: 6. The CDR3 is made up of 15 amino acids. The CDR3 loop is CASSSFGTGTYEQYF. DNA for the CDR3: TGTGCCAGCAGCTCCTTTGGGACAGGGACCTACGAGCAGTACTTC.

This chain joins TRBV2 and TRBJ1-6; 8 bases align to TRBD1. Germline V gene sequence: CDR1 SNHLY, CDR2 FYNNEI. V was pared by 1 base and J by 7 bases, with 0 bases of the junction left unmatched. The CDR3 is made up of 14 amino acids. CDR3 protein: CASSEGTGNSPLHF. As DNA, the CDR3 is TGTGCCAGCAGTGAAGGGACAGGGAATTCACCCCTCCACTTT.

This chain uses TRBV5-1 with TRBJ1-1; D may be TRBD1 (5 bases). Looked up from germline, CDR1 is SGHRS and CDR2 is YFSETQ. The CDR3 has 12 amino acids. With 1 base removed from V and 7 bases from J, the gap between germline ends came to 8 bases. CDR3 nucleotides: TGCGCCAGCAGCTTGAGTCAGGGTGAAGCTTTCTTT. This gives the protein CASSLSQGEAFF. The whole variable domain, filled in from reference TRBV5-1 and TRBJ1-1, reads KAGVTQTPRYLIKTRGQQVTLSCSPISGHRSVSWYQQTPGQGLQFLFEYFSETQRNKGNFPGRFSGRQFSNSRSEMNVSTLELGDSALYLCASSLSQGEAFFGQGTRLTVV.

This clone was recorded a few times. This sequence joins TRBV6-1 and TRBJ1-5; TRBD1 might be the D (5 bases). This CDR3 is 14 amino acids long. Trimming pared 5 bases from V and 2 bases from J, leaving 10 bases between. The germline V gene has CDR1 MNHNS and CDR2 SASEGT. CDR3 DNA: TGTGCCAGCAGTACAGGCTTTGGCAATCAGCCCCAGCATTTT. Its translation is CASSTGFGNQPQHF.

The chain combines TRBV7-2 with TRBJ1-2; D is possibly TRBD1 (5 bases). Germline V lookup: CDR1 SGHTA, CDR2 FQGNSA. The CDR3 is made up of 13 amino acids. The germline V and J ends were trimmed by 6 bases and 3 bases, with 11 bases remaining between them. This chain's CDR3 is CASRRQTDYGYTF. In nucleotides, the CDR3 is TGTGCCAGCAGAAGACAGACGGACTATGGCTACACCTTC.

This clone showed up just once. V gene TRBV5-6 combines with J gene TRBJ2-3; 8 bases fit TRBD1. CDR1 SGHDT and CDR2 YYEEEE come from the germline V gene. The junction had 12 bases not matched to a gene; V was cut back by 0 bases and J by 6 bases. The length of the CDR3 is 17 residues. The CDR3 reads CASSLAFRTGSPDTQYF. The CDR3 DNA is TGTGCCAGCAGCTTGGCATTCCGGACAGGGTCACCCGATACGCAGTATTTT.

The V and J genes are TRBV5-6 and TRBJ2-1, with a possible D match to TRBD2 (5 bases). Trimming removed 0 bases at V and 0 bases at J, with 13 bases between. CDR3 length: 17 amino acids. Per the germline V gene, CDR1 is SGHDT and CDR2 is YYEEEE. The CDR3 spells CASSLGPGLSSYNEQFF. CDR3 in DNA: TGTGCCAGCAGCTTGGGCCCGGGGTTGAGCTCCTACAATGAGCAGTTCTTC.

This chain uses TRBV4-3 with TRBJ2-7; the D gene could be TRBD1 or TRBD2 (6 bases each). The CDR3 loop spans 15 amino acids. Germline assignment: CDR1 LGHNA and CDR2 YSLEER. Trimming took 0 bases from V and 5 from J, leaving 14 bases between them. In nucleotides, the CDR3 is TGCGCCAGCAGCCAAGATCACGGTAGGGGGGACGAGCAGTACTTC. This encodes CASSQDHGRGDEQYF.

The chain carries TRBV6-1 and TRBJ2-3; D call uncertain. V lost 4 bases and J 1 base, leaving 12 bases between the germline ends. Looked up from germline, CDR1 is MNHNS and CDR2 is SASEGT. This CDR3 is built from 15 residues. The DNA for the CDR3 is TGTGCCAGCAGTGTCTTACCCTCTCGCACAGATACGCAGTATTTT. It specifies CASSVLPSRTDTQYF.

The CDR3: CSVAQGSNYGYTF. DNA of the CDR3: TGCAGCGTCGCCCAAGGGTCTAACTATGGCTACACCTTC. The chain is built from TRBV29-1 and TRBJ1-2; D gene ambiguous. Trimming cost V 6 bases and J 0 bases, with 11 bases left between them. The CDR3 totals 13 residues. Germline loops: CDR1 SQVTM, CDR2 ANQGSEA.

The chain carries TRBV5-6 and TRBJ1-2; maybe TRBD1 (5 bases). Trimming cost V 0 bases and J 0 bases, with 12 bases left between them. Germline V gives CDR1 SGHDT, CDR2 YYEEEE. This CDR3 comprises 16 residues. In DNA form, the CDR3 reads TGTGCCAGCAGCTTGGCCGGGGGACCATCTAACTATGGCTACACCTTC. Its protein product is CASSLAGGPSNYGYTF.

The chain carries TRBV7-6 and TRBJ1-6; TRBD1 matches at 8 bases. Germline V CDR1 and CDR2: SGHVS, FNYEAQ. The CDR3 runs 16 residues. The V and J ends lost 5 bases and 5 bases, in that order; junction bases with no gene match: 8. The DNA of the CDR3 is TGTGCCAGCAGCCTGAGACAGGGGAGGAATAATTCACCCCTCCACTTT. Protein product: CASSLRQGRNNSPLHF. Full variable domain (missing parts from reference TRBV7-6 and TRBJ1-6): GAGVSQSPRYKVTKRGQDVALRCDPISGHVSLYWYRQALGQGPEFLTYFNYEAQQDKSGLPNDRFSAERPEGSISTLTIQRTEQRDSAMYRCASSLRQGRNNSPLHFGNGTRLTVT.

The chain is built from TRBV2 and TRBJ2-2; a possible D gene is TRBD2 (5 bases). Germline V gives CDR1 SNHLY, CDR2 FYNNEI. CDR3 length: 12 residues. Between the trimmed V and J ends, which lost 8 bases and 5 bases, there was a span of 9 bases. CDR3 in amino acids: CASGSWTGELFF. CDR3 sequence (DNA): TGTGCCAGCGGGAGTTGGACCGGGGAGCTGTTTTTT.

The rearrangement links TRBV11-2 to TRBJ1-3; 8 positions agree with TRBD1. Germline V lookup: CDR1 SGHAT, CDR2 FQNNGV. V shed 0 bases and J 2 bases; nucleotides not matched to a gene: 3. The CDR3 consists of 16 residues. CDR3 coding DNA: TGTGCCAGCAGCTTAGAAGGGACAGGAGCTGGAAACACCATATATTTT. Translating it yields CASSLEGTGAGNTIYF.

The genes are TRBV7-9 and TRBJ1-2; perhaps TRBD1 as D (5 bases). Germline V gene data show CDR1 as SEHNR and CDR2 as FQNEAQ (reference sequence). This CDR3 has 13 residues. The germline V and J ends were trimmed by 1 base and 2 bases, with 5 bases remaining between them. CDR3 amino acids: CASSLGGNYGYTF. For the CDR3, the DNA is TGTGCCAGCAGCTTAGGGGGGAACTATGGCTACACCTTC.

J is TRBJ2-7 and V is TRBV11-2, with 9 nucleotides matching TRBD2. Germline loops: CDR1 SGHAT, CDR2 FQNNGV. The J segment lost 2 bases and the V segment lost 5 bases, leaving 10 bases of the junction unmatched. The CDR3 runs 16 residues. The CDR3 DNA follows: TGTGCCAGCAGCCTTGCGGGGGGGACAGCCACCTACGAGCAGTACTTC. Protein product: CASSLAGGTATYEQYF.

CDR3 DNA: TGTGCCAGCAGCTTAATCGACAATCAGCCCCAGCATTTT. This translates into CASSLIDNQPQHF. This chain connects TRBV7-2 to TRBJ1-5; D remains ambiguous. The CDR3 loop spans 13 amino acids. Germline loops: CDR1 SGHTA, CDR2 FQGNSA. V lost 2 bases and J lost 3, with 5 bases in between.

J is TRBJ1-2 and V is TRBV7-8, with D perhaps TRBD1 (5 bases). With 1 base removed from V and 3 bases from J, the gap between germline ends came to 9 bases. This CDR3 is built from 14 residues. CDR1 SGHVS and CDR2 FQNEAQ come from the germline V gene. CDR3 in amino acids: CASSLDGRDYGYTF. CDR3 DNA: TGTGCCAGCAGCTTAGACGGCAGGGACTATGGCTACACCTTC.

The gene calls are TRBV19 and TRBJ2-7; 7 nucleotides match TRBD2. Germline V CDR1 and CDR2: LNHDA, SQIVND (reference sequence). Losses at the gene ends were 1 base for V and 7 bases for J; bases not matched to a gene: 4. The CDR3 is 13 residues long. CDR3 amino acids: CASSIVRGGEQYF. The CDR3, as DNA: TGTGCCAGTAGTATAGTACGGGGAGGGGAGCAGTACTTC.